This T cell receptor (beta chain) was captured by sequencing in a study of cytomegalovirus exposure and HLA in healthy donors. Study-level information: Of the donors genotyped, approximately 400 in all, 65% to 90% fell in the Caucasian-associated ancestry cluster.

Regarding donors, all were healthy bone marrow donors. In this sample, this clone turned up once. The PCR ran on 60 Vbeta and 13 Jbeta primers. Method: immunoSEQ multiplex PCR; TCRdb's copy keeps in-frame clones and lacks some. The table lists fewer than 250,000 clones, more than 75% of them singletons. The germline CDR1 and CDR2 sequences are SGHAT and FQNNGV. V was pared by 1 base and J by 3 bases, with 7 bases between. CDR3 size: 13 residues. This chain joins TRBV11-2 and TRBJ2-7; D might be TRBD1 (5 bases). The source material was PBMCs. The source of this sequence is a man aged 40-50 years in good health and CMV-seropositive. The CDR3 sequence: CASSLVDSYEQYV. In nucleotides, the CDR3 is TGTGCCAGCAGCTTAGTCGACAGCTACGAGCAGTACGTC.